This note documents a single T cell receptor beta chain sequence. It lacks a known antigen. This sample stems from a study of monozygotic twins with inflammatory bowel disease (dated by TCRdb to between 2018 and 2020). Study-wide context: The full study comprised 28 monozygotic twin pairs: nine German pairs (four IBD-concordant, five IBD-discordant) and 19 IBD-discordant Danish pairs. The search for disease-associated traits relied mainly on comparing IBD patients with their genetically identical healthy co-twins within discordant pairs. Each individual had, on average, about 151 000 unique TCRalpha sequences and 181 000 unique TCRbeta sequences available for analysis. Study-wide conclusions, independent of this receptor: TCRbeta repertoire diversity, by inverse Simpson index, was decreased in IBD patients compared with their healthy co-twins. The results gave no support for a single strong signal or clonotype linked to IBD. Differing immunosuppressive treatments among patients may have added background noise and inter-individual variability to the repertoires. The analysis was unable to tell different T cell subtypes apart. No difference in repertoire similarity was observed between concordant and discordant twins, possibly owing to limited statistical power. Fewer clonotypes were shared with other individuals by IBD patients than by healthy twins, most markedly in patients showing signs of disease activity.

Taken from the germline V gene, the CDR1 and CDR2 loops are SGHAT and FQNNGV. From the cysteine up to the phenylalanine, the CDR3 has a length of 19 residues. Nucleotide data are not available. From each donor, an approximately 2.6 ml peripheral blood sample was collected into PAXgene tubes and kept at -80 degrees C. Total RNA was isolated from whole blood with the PAXgene blood miRNA kit on an automated QIAcube, without T cell sorting. Deep TCRalpha and TCRbeta repertoire profiling with unique molecular barcoding was performed on peripheral blood of monozygotic twin pairs concordant or discordant for inflammatory bowel disease. Smoking habits were recorded for all twin pairs, and individuals were classified as current, former or never smokers. Receptor libraries were prepared by 5' RACE. Preparation of each TCR library used around 3,500 ng of total RNA. For each sample, cDNA synthesis was carried out in eight separate reactions using SMARTScribe reverse transcriptase. Unique molecular identifiers containing a 6-nucleotide sample barcode were introduced through template switching during cDNA synthesis. TCRalpha and TCRbeta cDNA was amplified by two nested PCRs of 16 and 9 cycles, with bead purification after each PCR. Before amplification, the cDNA was both treated with uracil DNA-glycosylase and purified with the QIAquick PCR purification kit. In the second PCR, Illumina TruSeq-compatible adapters and sample-specific barcodes were added. TapeStation and Qubit were used to check library quality and concentration, and about 5.2 ng of each library went into the pool. Pooled libraries were sequenced on an Illumina HiSeq2500 single-index Rapid Run with 2 x 100 bp reads and custom sequencing primers. For the original study's pipeline: PCR and sequencing errors were corrected by UMI-based consensus assembly using MiGEC version 1.2.6. MiXCR version 2.1.1 handled V(D)J alignment, clonotype assembly and CDR3 extraction. Gene usage, clonotype sharing and MAIT/NKT TCR abundance were normalised by analysing the top 1000, 10 000 and 20 000 clonotypes per sample. Diversity was computed as the inverse Simpson index with the vegan R package after downsampling to 27 000 UMIs. Paired Mann-Whitney U tests were applied to discordant twin pairs, with Benjamini-Hochberg correction for multiple testing. One entry per CDR3 protein sequence results from the TCRdb reprocessing of the reads, with DNA left out. The V and J calls reflect TCRdb's pipeline rather than the authors' work. This specimen's table enumerates approximately 400,000 distinct CDR3 sequences. The top ten constitute 2% to 3% of the sample.

The receptor was derived from a human donor with ulcerative colitis or Crohn's disease, or a healthy co-twin of an affected twin (not recorded which). The rearrangement combines TRBV11-2 with TRBJ2-3; TCRdb selects TRBD2, and the lack of DNA leaves this call unchecked. Sequenced sample: blood. CDR3 sequence: CASSYPRRGAGGPGDTQYF.